Listed here is a single T cell receptor beta chain. Its cognate antigen is unknown. This sample is drawn from a study of T cell repertoires in cytomegalovirus infection. TCRdb independently ran MiXCR on the reads; one entry per CDR3 protein. The data show 700,000 to 850,000 distinct CDR3 sequences, less than 35% seen once. This CDR3 region has 17 residues. Germline V gives CDR1 LGHNT, CDR2 FRNRAP. V lost 0 bases to trimming and J lost 1 base; unmatched junction nucleotides: 4. The sequence was obtained from a human donor in good health (CMV status not recorded). Some clones in this sample may be carry-over from other donors' samples. The material sequenced was cultured CD8+ T cells from PBMCs, taken from culture after CMV antigen stimulation. J is TRBJ2-1 and V is TRBV12-5; 9 bases align to TRBD1. The CDR3 coding sequence is TGTGCTAGTGGTTTGGTACTTGGGACAGGGTCCTACAATGAGCAGTTCTTC. As protein: CASGLVLGTGSYNEQFF.